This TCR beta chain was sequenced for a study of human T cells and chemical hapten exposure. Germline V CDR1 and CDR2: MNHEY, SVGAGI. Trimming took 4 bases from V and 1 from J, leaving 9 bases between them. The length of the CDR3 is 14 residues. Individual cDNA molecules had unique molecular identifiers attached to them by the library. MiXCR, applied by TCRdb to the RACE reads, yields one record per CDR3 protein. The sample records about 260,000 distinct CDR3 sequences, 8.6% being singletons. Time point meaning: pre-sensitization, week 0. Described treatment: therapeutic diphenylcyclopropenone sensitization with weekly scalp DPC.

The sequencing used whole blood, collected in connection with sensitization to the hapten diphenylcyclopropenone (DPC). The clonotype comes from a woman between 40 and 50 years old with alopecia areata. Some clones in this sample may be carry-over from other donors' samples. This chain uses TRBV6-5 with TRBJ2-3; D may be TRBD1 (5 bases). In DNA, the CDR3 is TGTGCCAGCAGTTCAGGGTACGGCACAGATACGCAGTATTTT. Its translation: CASSSGYGTDTQYF.